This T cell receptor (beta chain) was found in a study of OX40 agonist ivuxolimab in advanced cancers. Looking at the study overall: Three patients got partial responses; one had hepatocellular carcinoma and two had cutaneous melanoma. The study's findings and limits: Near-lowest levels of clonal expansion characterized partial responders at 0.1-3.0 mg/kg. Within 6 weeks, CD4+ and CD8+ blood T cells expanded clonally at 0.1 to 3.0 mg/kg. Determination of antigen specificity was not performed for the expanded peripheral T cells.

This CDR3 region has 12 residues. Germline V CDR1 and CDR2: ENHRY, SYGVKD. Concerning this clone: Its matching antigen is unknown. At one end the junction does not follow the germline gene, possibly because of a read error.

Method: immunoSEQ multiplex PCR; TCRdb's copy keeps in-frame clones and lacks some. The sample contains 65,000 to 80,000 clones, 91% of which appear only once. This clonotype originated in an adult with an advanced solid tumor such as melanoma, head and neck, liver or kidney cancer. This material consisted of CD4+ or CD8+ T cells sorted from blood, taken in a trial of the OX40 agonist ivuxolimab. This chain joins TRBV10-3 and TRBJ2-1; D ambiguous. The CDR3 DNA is TGTGCCATCAGCGAGTTTGGGAATGAGCAGTTCTTC. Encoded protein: CAISEFGNEQFF.